This T cell receptor (beta chain) was documented in a study of human T cells and chemical hapten exposure. Study details: Mostly female, the patients presented with alopecia areata, totalis or universalis. Study results and limitations: Healthy individuals' immune responses may differ from those of donors, who had alopecia. Expanded TCR counts at PT1 went up together with patch test score, a positive correlation.

This sample's time point: patch test 3, about 24 weeks after DPC sensitization. The treatment is: therapeutic diphenylcyclopropenone sensitization with weekly scalp DPC. This clonotype was counted between two and nine times. What it binds is not known. For the library, individual cDNA molecules each received unique molecular identifiers. MiXCR was run by TCRdb on the RACE reads, yielding one entry per CDR3 protein. Seen here are 55,000 to 75,000 distinct CDR3 sequences, roughly 12% observed once, and the top ten hold 2% to 2.5%. In germline, CDR1 is DFQATT, CDR2 SNEGSKA (reference sequence). Trimming left V 3 bases short and J 6 bases short, with 18 bases between. The CDR3 runs to 15 residues.

This sample comprised whole blood, obtained in connection with sensitization to the hapten diphenylcyclopropenone (DPC). The chain is built from TRBV20-1 and TRBJ2-1; D call uncertain. This TCR derives from a man aged 30 to 45 with alopecia areata. Some clones in this sample may be carry-over from other donors' samples. The CDR3 nucleotides are TGCAGTGCTAGGTGGGGATCCCAACCAACCAATGAGCAGTTCTTC. Its translation: CSARWGSQPTNEQFF.